This entry describes one TCR beta chain. Its antigen is not identified. Preparation of the TCRbeta library used unique molecular identifiers. MiXCR, run by TCRdb on the PCR reads, gives a single entry per CDR3 protein. Of hundreds of thousands of distinct CDR3 sequences listed, roughly a quarter are singletons. Trimming shortened V by 7 bases and J by 7 bases, and 16 bases separated the two germline ends. CDR1 and CDR2 (germline): LGHNA, YNFKEQ. The CDR3 contains 14 residues. This record belongs to a study of T-cell reconstitution after alpha-beta-depleted transplantation in children. Study-wide findings and caveats: Counts and diversity of T cells one year after transplant came mostly from newly produced T cells. In some patients, recipient T cells and intrathymic progenitors surviving conditioning explained high day-60 diversity. Where alpha-beta T cells came from about two months after transplant was reportedly several hundred expanded graft clones.

This clonotype was sampled from a female patient aged 2-10 years who had a stem cell transplant for congenital amegakaryocytic thrombocytopenia, so the T cells may come from the graft donor. The rearrangement uses TRBV4-2 and TRBJ2-2, with a weak D call TRBD1 (6 bases). Sample: PBMCs, mostly from graft donor cells, taken 360 days after TCRalphabeta/CD19-depleted stem cell transplant. CDR3 sequence (DNA): TGTGCCAGCACCTCCGGGACACTGGGCGGGGAGCTGTTTTTT. Translation: CASTSGTLGGELFF.